Listed below are T cell receptor beta chains from one sample, sequenced in a study of T cell responses to AZD1222 COVID-19 vaccine. The table came from immunoSEQ multiplex PCR; TCRdb's copy has only in-frame clones and leaves some out. The sample lists roughly 120,000 clones; roughly 88% were seen once. The specimen was peripheral blood, collected on day 0 of MenACWY control vaccination. The receptors shown here come from an adult in good health. Both conserved end residues are part of each CDR3. D genes are given only for firm matches. Some rows have no size entry. The others give once, few or many, or a class for an expanded clone.

TRBJ2-2,.,.,TRBV19,CASSIDGTRGTGELFF,TGTGCCAGTAGTATAGATGGGACAAGGGGTACCGGGGAGCTGTTTTTT
TRBJ2-7,.,.,TRBV9,CASSVGGDFYTYEQYF,TGTGCCAGCAGCGTAGGCGGGGACTTTTACACCTACGAGCAGTACTTC
TRBJ1-5,few,.,TRBV19,CASSITTNQPQHF,TGTGCCAGTAGTATCACAACTAATCAGCCCCAGCATTTT
TRBJ2-7,.,TRBD2,TRBV30,CAWSYGGGVYEQYF,TGTGCCTGGAGTTATGGCGGGGGGGTCTACGAGCAGTACTTC
TRBJ1-4,.,.,TRBV15,CATSRGEGSLIATNEKLFF,TGTGCCACCAGCAGAGGGGAAGGTTCCTTGATTGCAACTAATGAAAAACTGTTTTTT
TRBJ2-5,.,TRBD1,TRBV9,CASSSTGTVQETQYF,TGTGCCAGCAGCTCTACCGGGACAGTCCAAGAGACCCAGTACTTC
TRBJ1-6,.,.,TRBV24-1,CATQNSYNSPLHF,TGTGCCACCCAGAACTCCTATAATTCACCCCTCCACTTT
TRBJ1-4,.,.,TRBV19,CASSIIGKLFF,TGTGCCAGTAGTATTATAGGCAAACTGTTTTTT
TRBJ2-7,.,.,TRBV28,CASSLLQTSYEQYF,TGTGCCAGCAGTCTCTTGCAGACCTCCTACGAGCAGTACTTC
TRBJ2-2,.,TRBD1,TRBV7-3,CASSSTGAGELFF,TGTGCCAGCAGTTCGACAGGGGCCGGGGAGCTGTTTTTT
TRBJ2-1,.,TRBD1,TRBV6-5,CASRRTGGAHNEQFF,TGTGCCAGCAGGCGGACAGGGGGCGCCCACAATGAGCAGTTCTTC
TRBJ1-1,.,.,TRBV28,CAIRRRYTEAFF,TGTGCCATCCGGCGACGTTACACTGAAGCTTTCTTT
TRBJ2-7,.,.,TRBV3-1/TRBV3-2,CASSPTTGRTYEQYF,TGTGCCAGCAGCCCTACGACAGGGAGGACCTACGAGCAGTACTTC
TRBJ2-5,.,.,TRBV18,CASSPREIGETQYF,TGTGCCAGCTCACCACGGGAAATCGGAGAGACCCAGTACTTC
TRBJ1-1,.,TRBD1,TRBV7-3,CASGNRGGTEAFF,TGTGCCAGCGGAAACAGGGGTGGCACTGAAGCTTTCTTT
TRBJ2-7,.,TRBD2,TRBV3-1/TRBV3-2,CASSQTRGTSGEEQYF,TGTGCCAGCAGCCAAACGCGAGGGACTAGCGGGGAAGAGCAGTACTTC
TRBJ1-4,few,.,TRBV7-9,CASGTGRTNEKLFF,TGTGCCAGCGGTACAGGGCGCACTAATGAAAAACTGTTTTTT
TRBJ1-2,.,TRBD1,TRBV30,CAWRMTGPPNYGYTF,TGTGCCTGGAGGATGACAGGGCCCCCTAACTATGGCTACACCTTC
TRBJ1-2,.,.,TRBV7-2,CASSLGGTAGYTF,TGTGCCAGCAGCTTAGGTGGTACAGCTGGCTACACCTTC
TRBJ2-7,.,.,TRBV5-1,CASSLGLASSYEQYF,TGCGCCAGCAGCTTAGGGCTAGCGAGCTCCTACGAGCAGTACTTC
TRBJ2-2,.,.,TRBV5-1,CASSPTSRVTGELFF,TGCGCCAGCAGCCCAACGTCCCGGGTCACCGGGGAGCTGTTTTTT
TRBJ2-1,.,TRBD1,TRBV5-1,CASSFEGATSYNEQFF,TGCGCCAGCAGCTTTGAGGGGGCAACGTCCTACAATGAGCAGTTCTTC
TRBJ2-5,.,.,TRBV27,CASSLDRLQETQYF,TGTGCCAGCAGTTTGGACCGACTCCAAGAGACCCAGTACTTC
TRBJ2-1,.,.,TRBV14,CASSLPNRGHNEQFF,TGTGCCAGCAGCCTCCCGAACCGGGGACACAATGAGCAGTTCTTC
TRBJ2-4,.,.,TRBV7-9,CASSLGRALAKNIQYF,TGTGCCAGCAGCTTAGGCAGGGCCCTAGCCAAAAACATTCAGTACTTC
TRBJ2-7,.,.,TRBV6-1,CASSEKRGRGSYEQYF,TGTGCCAGCAGTGAAAAACGGGGGCGAGGCTCCTACGAGCAGTACTTC
TRBJ1-5,.,.,TRBV19,CASSSPPGDYSNQPQHF,TGTGCCAGTAGTAGCCCCCCAGGGGACTATAGCAATCAGCCCCAGCATTTT
TRBJ1-2,once,TRBD1,TRBV10-3,CAIRRQGAVGYTF,TGTGCCATCAGAAGACAGGGGGCAGTTGGCTACACCTTC
TRBJ2-7,.,TRBD1,TRBV3-1/TRBV3-2,CASSQTDRSEQYF,TGTGCCAGCAGCCAGACGGACAGGAGCGAGCAGTACTTC
TRBJ1-5,.,.,TRBV2,CASSDGLGGMNQPQHF,TGTGCCAGCAGTGACGGGTTGGGGGGGATGAATCAGCCCCAGCATTTT
TRBJ1-1,few,.,TRBV19,CASRPIYGHLEAFF,TGTGCCAGTAGACCTATATACGGACACTTGGAAGCTTTCTTT
TRBJ2-2,.,.,TRBV4-2,CASSQVWDKVGELFF,TGTGCCAGCAGCCAAGTGTGGGACAAGGTCGGGGAGCTGTTTTTT
TRBJ2-3,once,TRBD2,TRBV7-3,CASSSGTSGRSTDTQYF,TGTGCCAGCAGTTCCGGGACTAGCGGACGAAGCACAGATACGCAGTATTTT
TRBJ1-5,.,.,TRBV2,CASSEGQGYNQPQHF,TGTGCCAGCAGTGAAGGGCAGGGATACAATCAGCCCCAGCATTTT
TRBJ1-5,few,.,TRBV6-4,CASSDWRNGPVFAQHF,TGTGCCAGCAGTGACTGGAGGAACGGCCCAGTATTTGCCCAGCATTTT
TRBJ2-1,.,.,TRBV28,CASSDTAVLNEQFF,TGTGCCAGCAGCGACACAGCAGTCCTCAATGAGCAGTTCTTC
TRBJ1-2,.,TRBD1,TRBV30,CACPGTGDGYTF,TGTGCCTGCCCCGGGACAGGGGATGGCTACACCTTC
TRBJ1-4,.,.,TRBV24-1,CATSGGRTDYNEKLFF,TGTGCCACCAGTGGGGGGAGGACGGATTATAATGAAAAACTGTTTTTT
TRBJ2-1,few,TRBD2,TRBV12-5,CASEGSGGYNEQFF,TGTGCTAGTGAAGGTAGCGGGGGCTACAATGAGCAGTTCTTC
TRBJ2-3,.,.,TRBV6-2/TRBV6-3,CASSSKGLGTDTQYF,TGTGCCAGCAGTTCTAAGGGACTGGGCACAGATACGCAGTATTTT
TRBJ2-7,.,.,TRBV28,CASSPTEDGFHF,TGTGCCAGCAGTCCTACGGAGGACGGTTTCCACTTC
TRBJ2-3,.,TRBD1,TRBV7-3,CASSFTGNRGRKADTQYF,TGTGCCAGCAGCTTTACCGGAAACAGGGGGCGTAAGGCAGATACGCAGTATTTT
TRBJ2-5,.,.,TRBV19,CASSPRTTAETQYF,TGTGCCAGTAGTCCCCGGACCACGGCAGAGACCCAGTACTTC
TRBJ1-5,.,.,TRBV5-1,CASSLSSNQPQHF,TGCGCCAGCAGCTTGTCATCAAATCAGCCCCAGCATTTT
TRBJ2-5,.,.,TRBV6-5,CASSYSEAETQYF,TGTGCCAGCAGTTACTCCGAGGCAGAGACCCAGTACTTC
TRBJ1-2,.,TRBD1,TRBV24-1,CATSDTTGVGYTF,TGTGCCACCAGTGATACGACAGGGGTTGGCTACACCTTC
TRBJ1-6,few,TRBD1,TRBV19,CAIQDRILSYNSPLHF,TGTGCCATCCAGGACAGGATCCTCTCCTATAATTCACCCCTCCACTTT
TRBJ1-4,.,.,TRBV6-5,CASIRAPNEKLFF,TGTGCCAGCATCAGGGCGCCCAATGAAAAACTGTTTTTT
TRBJ1-4,.,TRBD1,TRBV6-6,CASSSTRGQGDEKLFF,TGTGCCAGCAGTTCCACCCGGGGACAGGGCGATGAAAAACTGTTTTTT
TRBJ1-1,.,.,TRBV2,CASSPTGLTEAFF,TGTGCCAGCAGTCCGACAGGACTCACTGAAGCTTTCTTT
TRBJ1-1,.,TRBD1,TRBV7-3,CASSPGQVLLNTEAFF,TGTGCCAGCAGCCCTGGACAGGTCCTTTTGAACACTGAAGCTTTCTTT
TRBJ2-1,.,TRBD2,TRBV4-2,CASSQDFGGSGGRYNEQFF,TGTGCCAGCAGCCAAGACTTCGGTGGTAGCGGGGGCCGCTACAATGAGCAGTTCTTC
TRBJ2-1,.,TRBD2,TRBV7-2,CASSLFIGLENPGSFF,TGTGCCAGCAGCTTATTCATAGGACTAGAGAACCCCGGGTCGTTCTTC